This entry features one TCR beta chain sequence. In the original processing: Amplification of reference gene primers was used by the study to estimate nucleated cell counts. Sequencing used immunoSEQ multiplex PCR; TCRdb keeps in-frame clones, though not all of them. From that table come the V and J calls and clone size; the DNA was used to work out D and trimming. The sample shows roughly 230,000 clones, roughly 81% of them seen only once. Germline V gene lookup returns CDR1 SGHAT and CDR2 FQNNGV. V lost 3 bases, J lost 2 bases, and 11 bases lay in between. The CDR3 contains 15 residues. These data originate in a study of blood T cell repertoires in COVID-19. Study-wide context: Samples taken during acute and convalescent COVID-19 were collected in the United States, Italy and Spain. Nucleic acid was either cDNA or gDNA, and it came from T cells, B-cell-depleted T cells, or PBMCs.

The sequencing input was peripheral blood. The rearrangement uses TRBV11-2 and TRBJ2-1; D remains ambiguous. The clonotype comes from a man aged 50 to 60 with acute or convalescent COVID-19. The DNA for the CDR3 is TGTGCCAGCAGCTTCACCCGTTGGCCCTACAATGAGCAGTTCTTC. Translated, it gives CASSFTRWPYNEQFF.